Listed below are T cell receptor beta chains from one sample, sequenced in a study of cytomegalovirus exposure and HLA in healthy donors. Clones were sequenced by immunoSEQ multiplex PCR, and TCRdb holds only the in-frame ones, with some missing. The sample has 150,000 to 200,000 clones, 80% to 90% seen once. Specimen: PBMCs. The receptors were gathered from a man younger than 35 in good health and CMV-seropositive. The CDR3 runs from the conserved cysteine through the conserved F or W. Fields, in order: D gene, CDR3 length, V gene, clone size, J gene, CDR3 protein, CDR3 DNA. The D gene is left open where the match is weak. Size is omitted from some rows. Given values are once, few, many or a class for expanded clones.

d_call: -; cdr3_length: 13; v_call: TRBV5-1; clone_size: -; j_call: TRBJ2-7; cdr3_aa: CASSLSQGLEQYF; cdr3_nt: TGCGCCAGCAGCTTAAGCCAGGGGCTCGAGCAGTACTTC
d_call: TRBD1; cdr3_length: 17; v_call: TRBV7-2; clone_size: -; j_call: TRBJ1-2; cdr3_aa: CASSPTPGQPSNYGYTF; cdr3_nt: TGTGCCAGCAGCCCGACCCCGGGACAGCCTTCTAACTATGGCTACACCTTC
d_call: -; cdr3_length: 14; v_call: TRBV6-6; clone_size: once; j_call: TRBJ1-6; cdr3_aa: CASSYDTGHSPLHF; cdr3_nt: TGTGCCAGCAGTTACGATACAGGGCATTCACCCCTCCACTTT
d_call: -; cdr3_length: 16; v_call: TRBV9; clone_size: -; j_call: TRBJ1-2; cdr3_aa: CASSVFVEGKDYGYTF; cdr3_nt: TGTGCCAGCAGCGTATTTGTGGAGGGAAAAGACTATGGCTACACCTTC
d_call: TRBD1; cdr3_length: 14; v_call: TRBV27; clone_size: -; j_call: TRBJ2-7; cdr3_aa: CASSLLGQGGEQYF; cdr3_nt: TGTGCCAGCAGTTTACTGGGACAGGGTGGCGAGCAGTACTTC
d_call: -; cdr3_length: 13; v_call: TRBV2; clone_size: -; j_call: TRBJ1-4; cdr3_aa: CASSARDNEKLFF; cdr3_nt: TGTGCCAGCAGTGCCAGGGATAACGAAAAACTGTTTTTT
d_call: TRBD1; cdr3_length: 17; v_call: TRBV7-9; clone_size: -; j_call: TRBJ2-7; cdr3_aa: CASSSPRTGGNLYEQYF; cdr3_nt: TGTGCCAGCAGCTCACCTAGGACAGGGGGAAACCTCTACGAGCAGTACTTC
d_call: -; cdr3_length: 14; v_call: TRBV7-9; clone_size: -; j_call: TRBJ1-5; cdr3_aa: CASSLNSSNQPQHF; cdr3_nt: TGTGCCAGCAGCTTAAACTCTAGCAATCAGCCCCAGCATTTT
d_call: TRBD1; cdr3_length: 13; v_call: TRBV7-9; clone_size: -; j_call: TRBJ1-1; cdr3_aa: CASSRTGDTEAFF; cdr3_nt: TGTGCCAGCAGTCGGACAGGGGACACTGAAGCTTTCTTT
d_call: TRBD2; cdr3_length: 15; v_call: TRBV6-5; clone_size: -; j_call: TRBJ2-1; cdr3_aa: CASTLAGGTYNEQFF; cdr3_nt: TGTGCCAGCACCCTAGCGGGGGGGACCTACAATGAGCAGTTCTTC
d_call: -; cdr3_length: 14; v_call: TRBV5-4; clone_size: -; j_call: TRBJ1-2; cdr3_aa: CASSSPPGYDGYTF; cdr3_nt: TGTGCCAGCAGTTCTCCCCCAGGGTACGATGGCTACACCTTC
d_call: -; cdr3_length: 18; v_call: TRBV5-1; clone_size: -; j_call: TRBJ1-4; cdr3_aa: CASSLDRVGLATNEKLFF; cdr3_nt: TGCGCCAGCAGCTTGGACAGGGTGGGCTTAGCAACTAATGAAAAACTGTTTTTT
d_call: -; cdr3_length: 14; v_call: TRBV19; clone_size: -; j_call: TRBJ2-5; cdr3_aa: CASSGGRSGETQYF; cdr3_nt: TGTGCCAGTAGTGGGGGCAGGTCTGGAGAGACCCAGTACTTC
d_call: -; cdr3_length: 14; v_call: TRBV9; clone_size: -; j_call: TRBJ2-2; cdr3_aa: CASSVLPEPWELFF; cdr3_nt: TGTGCCAGCAGCGTACTCCCAGAACCCTGGGAGCTGTTTTTT
d_call: -; cdr3_length: 18; v_call: TRBV4-1; clone_size: -; j_call: TRBJ2-3; cdr3_aa: CASSQEGGLSGAAYTQYF; cdr3_nt: TGCGCCAGCAGCCAAGAAGGGGGTCTGTCCGGGGCGGCGTATACGCAGTATTTT
d_call: TRBD2; cdr3_length: 16; v_call: TRBV27; clone_size: -; j_call: TRBJ2-3; cdr3_aa: CASSSRSGGYTDTQYF; cdr3_nt: TGTGCCAGCAGTTCACGTAGCGGGGGGTACACAGATACGCAGTATTTT
d_call: -; cdr3_length: 14; v_call: TRBV10-1; clone_size: -; j_call: TRBJ2-7; cdr3_aa: CASRRASPFYEQYF; cdr3_nt: TGCGCCAGCAGGAGAGCGAGCCCTTTCTACGAGCAGTACTTC
d_call: TRBD2; cdr3_length: 16; v_call: TRBV30; clone_size: few; j_call: TRBJ2-5; cdr3_aa: CAWSGGLAGTQETQYF; cdr3_nt: TGTGCCTGGAGTGGGGGACTAGCGGGGACCCAAGAGACCCAGTACTTC
d_call: -; cdr3_length: 13; v_call: TRBV6-1; clone_size: -; j_call: TRBJ2-7; cdr3_aa: CASSGEGLYEQYF; cdr3_nt: TGTGCCAGCTCGGGGGAAGGGCTCTACGAGCAGTACTTC
d_call: -; cdr3_length: 14; v_call: TRBV9; clone_size: -; j_call: TRBJ1-1; cdr3_aa: CASSVAPGPTMAFF; cdr3_nt: TGTGCCAGCAGCGTAGCCCCGGGTCCCACCATGGCTTTCTTT
d_call: TRBD1; cdr3_length: 15; v_call: TRBV6-5; clone_size: -; j_call: TRBJ2-7; cdr3_aa: CASRKGQGGAYEQYF; cdr3_nt: TGTGCCAGCAGAAAGGGACAGGGGGGAGCCTACGAGCAGTACTTC
d_call: TRBD1; cdr3_length: 13; v_call: TRBV27; clone_size: -; j_call: TRBJ2-7; cdr3_aa: CASSWGQGAEQYF; cdr3_nt: TGTGCCAGCAGTTGGGGACAGGGGGCAGAGCAGTACTTC
d_call: TRBD1; cdr3_length: 14; v_call: TRBV7-9; clone_size: -; j_call: TRBJ1-3; cdr3_aa: CASSSGQAGNTIYF; cdr3_nt: TGTGCCAGCAGCTCGGGACAGGCTGGAAACACCATATATTTT
d_call: -; cdr3_length: 13; v_call: TRBV5-4; clone_size: -; j_call: TRBJ2-1; cdr3_aa: CASSLRGNNEQFF; cdr3_nt: TGTGCCAGCAGCTTGCGGGGGAACAATGAGCAGTTCTTC
d_call: -; cdr3_length: 15; v_call: TRBV7-2; clone_size: few; j_call: TRBJ1-2; cdr3_aa: CASSLDTGLNYGYTF; cdr3_nt: TGTGCCAGCAGCTTAGATACGGGACTGAACTATGGCTACACCTTC
d_call: -; cdr3_length: 13; v_call: TRBV7-8; clone_size: -; j_call: TRBJ2-7; cdr3_aa: CASRLGRTYEQYF; cdr3_nt: TGTGCCAGCAGACTAGGACGAACCTACGAGCAGTACTTC
d_call: TRBD2; cdr3_length: 15; v_call: TRBV7-2; clone_size: -; j_call: TRBJ2-5; cdr3_aa: CASSAGGGTQETQYF; cdr3_nt: TGTGCCAGCAGCGCGGGCGGGGGAACTCAAGAGACCCAGTACTTC
d_call: TRBD1; cdr3_length: 17; v_call: TRBV4-2; clone_size: -; j_call: TRBJ2-7; cdr3_aa: CASSPGQGAIASYEQYF; cdr3_nt: TGTGCCAGCAGCCCTGGACAGGGGGCTATAGCTTCCTACGAGCAGTACTTC